This passage covers 13 T cell receptor beta chains from one sample sequenced in a study of blood T cell repertoires in COVID-19. The table came from immunoSEQ multiplex PCR; TCRdb's copy has only in-frame clones and leaves some out. This table has around 99,000 clones, roughly 84% appearing once. Source material: peripheral blood. The receptors were sampled from a woman aged 50 to 65 with acute or convalescent COVID-19.

The chain couples TRBV5-4 to TRBJ2-2; a weak D match, TRBD2 (5 bases). The germline V gene encodes CDR1 SGHNT and CDR2 YYREEE (reference sequence). The ends were cut back, 3 bases at V and 4 bases at J, with 19 bases in the middle. The CDR3 consists of 17 residues. The CDR3 bases are TGTGCCAGCAGCTCAGGAGGTCTAGCCGCGAGCACCGGGGAGCTGTTTTTT. Translation: CASSSGGLAASTGELFF. Together with reference TRBV5-4 and TRBJ2-2, the CDR3 gives the full variable domain: ETGVTQSPTHLIKTRGQQVTLRCSSQSGHNTVSWYQQALGQGPQFIFQYYREEENGRGNFPPRFSGLQFPNYSSELNVNALELDDSALYLCASSSGGLAASTGELFFGEGSRLTVL.

This chain links TRBV12-3 or TRBV12-4 with TRBJ2-3; TRBD2 is a possible D gene (6 bases). V lost 8 bases and J lost 0, with 9 bases in between. The CDR3 sequence is 13 residues long. The CDR3 spells CASSGVSTDTQYF. DNA for the CDR3: TGTGCCAGCTCGGGAGTAAGCACAGATACGCAGTATTTT.

The chain recombines TRBV9 with TRBJ2-1; D is possibly TRBD2 (6 bases). Per the germline V gene, CDR1 is SGDLS and CDR2 is YYNGEE. Trimming took 5 bases from V and 10 from J, leaving 16 bases between them. This CDR3 comprises 13 residues. The CDR3 DNA follows: TGTGCCAGCAGACCCGGGTCGGCGGGGGAGCAGTTCTTC. Its protein product is CASRPGSAGEQFF.

CDR3 loop: CASSLERFYGNTEAFF. DNA of the CDR3: TGTGCCAGCAGCTTAGAGCGGTTTTATGGGAACACTGAAGCTTTCTTT. The chain uses TRBV7-8 and TRBJ1-1; D gene unclear. The germline CDR1 and CDR2 sequences are SGHVS and FQNEAQ. V gave up 1 base and J gave up 1 base, with 13 bases separating them. CDR3 length equals 16 residues.

The chain links TRBV5-4 to TRBJ2-7, with D hard to call. V was clipped by 2 bases and J by 3 bases, with 6 bases between them. The CDR3 extends over 12 amino acids. Per germline, CDR1 SGHNT and CDR2 YYREEE (reference sequence). The CDR3 DNA reads as TGTGCCAGCAGCTTATCCGGCTACGAGCAGTACTTC. It specifies CASSLSGYEQYF.

V usage is TRBV29-1 and J usage is TRBJ1-1; D is perhaps TRBD1 (5 bases). The V and J ends lost 4 bases and 5 bases respectively, with 14 bases between them. Germline values: CDR1 SQVTM, CDR2 ANQGSEA. There are 13 residues in the CDR3. In nucleotides, the CDR3 is TGCAGCGTTGGTCGGCAGGGTAATACTGAAGCTTTCTTT. As protein: CSVGRQGNTEAFF.

A remark on this clone: Additional DNA sequences in this sample encode the identical CDR3. The chain couples TRBV19 to TRBJ1-2; D not resolved. The CDR3 spans 14 residues. Germline CDR1 is LNHDA and CDR2 is SQIVND (reference sequence). With 6 bases removed from V and 0 bases from J, the gap between germline ends came to 11 bases. This CDR3 is CASSPSLANYGYTF. CDR3 nucleotides: TGTGCCAGTAGCCCCTCTTTAGCTAACTATGGCTACACCTTC.

The chain links TRBV19 to TRBJ1-1; weak D call: TRBD1 (5 bases). Trimming cost V 7 bases and J 4 bases, with 13 bases left between them. The germline gives CDR1 LNHDA, CDR2 SQIVND (reference sequence). CDR3 length equals 13 residues. The CDR3: CASKRQSSTEAFF. CDR3 DNA: TGTGCCAGTAAAAGACAGTCCTCCACTGAAGCTTTCTTT.

The rearrangement links TRBV5-6 to TRBJ1-1; no clear D gene. V was pared by 0 bases and J by 11 bases, with 14 bases between. The CDR3 spans 13 residues. Germline V lookup: CDR1 SGHDT, CDR2 YYEEEE. CDR3 sequence (DNA): TGTGCCAGCAGCTTGGTTTGGTCAGGATTCGCTTTCTTT. The encoded protein is CASSLVWSGFAFF.

This clone was seen a handful of times. The chain couples TRBV29-1 to TRBJ1-6; a weak D match, TRBD1 (6 bases). CDR3 length: 13 amino acids. The germline V gene has CDR1 SQVTM and CDR2 ANQGSEA. With 7 bases removed from V and 8 bases from J, the gap between germline ends came to 15 bases. The CDR3 DNA reads TGCAGCGCTTATATAGGGGGTGATTCACCCCTCCACTTT. Its translation: CSAYIGGDSPLHF.

This clone was found a few times. This chain joins TRBV5-1 and TRBJ1-4; a weak D match, TRBD1 (5 bases). The CDR3 runs 14 residues. Trimming cost V 4 bases and J 10 bases, with 17 bases left between them. The germline V gene encodes CDR1 SGHRS and CDR2 YFSETQ. This chain's CDR3 is CASSPLGQGGKLFF. The CDR3 DNA sequence: TGCGCCAGCAGCCCCTTGGGGCAGGGAGGAAAACTGTTTTTT.

The chain couples TRBV7-2 to TRBJ1-4, with a possible D match to TRBD1 (5 bases). CDR3 length: 18 amino acids. Germline V CDR1 and CDR2: SGHTA, FQGNSA. V was shortened by 4 bases and J by 3 bases, with 21 bases between the two germline ends. The CDR3: CASSSSWGPGRANEKLFF. The CDR3, as DNA: TGTGCCAGCAGCTCCAGTTGGGGCCCCGGACGGGCTAATGAAAAACTGTTTTTT.

This clone was detected only a few times. This rearrangement joins TRBV18 to TRBJ1-4; TRBD1 matches at 8 bases. J gave up 7 bases and V 4 bases, and 5 bases lay outside the gene matches. The CDR3 has 14 residues. Germline V gene data show CDR1 as KGHSH and CDR2 as LQKENI. CDR3 DNA: TGTGCCAGCTCACTCGGACAGGGAAGTGAAAAACTGTTTTTT. Residues: CASSLGQGSEKLFF.